This entry concerns a single T cell receptor (beta chain). Its antigen is currently unknown. The entry originates in a study of cytomegalovirus exposure and HLA in healthy donors. Study as a whole: A later analysis reported the same platform for the roughly 120 validation repertoires and the approximately 670 first-cohort repertoires.

The table came from immunoSEQ multiplex PCR; TCRdb's copy has only in-frame clones and leaves some out. The data contain around 400,000 clones, about nine tenths of them singletons. V lost 11 bases and J lost 6; bases outside the gene matches: 10. Germline V gene data show CDR1 as MDHEN and CDR2 as SYDVKM. The CDR3 is 13 residues long. Overall study results and limits: Cytomegalovirus-associated status was assigned to some 180 TCR beta chains. The classifier, whose performance was assessed in both the original and validation cohorts, reportedly diagnosed cytomegalovirus status with high specificity and sensitivity. Rarity characterized most TCR sequences, yet some public TCRs appeared in many donors.

The chain carries TRBV28 and TRBJ2-7; TRBD2 aligns across 10 bases. The sample consisted of PBMCs. This TCR derives from a young woman in good health and CMV-seronegative. CDR3 residues: CASSGGSSLEQYF. The CDR3 region has the DNA TGTGCCTCTAGCGGGGGCTCTTCCCTCGAGCAGTACTTC.